Listed below are T cell receptor beta chains from one sample, sequenced in a study of shared clonotypes between healthy human individuals. This table comes from immunoSEQ multiplex PCR, and its TCRdb copy is limited to in-frame clones, with some not included. The data hold 550,000 to 700,000 clones, with around 73% observed a single time. Specimen: memory CD4+ T cells sorted from blood. The receptors here all came from a woman aged 30 to 39 in good health. Both conserved end residues are part of each CDR3. The order of the fields is D gene, V gene, clone size, J gene, CDR3 DNA, CDR3 protein. A D gene is named only where the DNA matches it firmly. Expanded clones are given a class, and other clones once, few, many or no size at all.

>NA|TRBV18|NA|TRBJ2-7
TGTGCCAGCTCACCGGGAACCTACGAGCAGTACTTC
CASSPGTYEQYF
>NA|TRBV27|NA|TRBJ1-2
TGTGCCAGCAGTTTTGGGCAGGACGGTGGCTACACCTTC
CASSFGQDGGYTF
>NA|TRBV29-1|few|TRBJ1-1
TGCAGCGCGGGGACGGGGAACACTGAAGCTTTCTTT
CSAGTGNTEAFF
>NA|TRBV19|few|TRBJ1-2
TGTGCCAGTAGTACCCCAGGACGGCCGCATGGCTACACCTTC
CASSTPGRPHGYTF
>NA|TRBV5-1|NA|TRBJ2-2
TGCGCCAGCAGCCCCGGACAGATTAACACCGGGGAGCTGTTTTTT
CASSPGQINTGELFF
>TRBD1|TRBV15|NA|TRBJ1-5
TGTGCCACCAGCAGAGAGACAGGGCTACGGCCCCAGCATTTT
CATSRETGLRPQHF
>NA|TRBV29-1|few|TRBJ1-1
TGCAGCGTCCTCCACAGCCAAAACACTGAAGCTTTCTTT
CSVLHSQNTEAFF
>TRBD2|TRBV7-6|NA|TRBJ2-1
TGTGCCAGCAGTTCCCCCGGAGCGGGAGGTTTCGGTGAGCAGTTCTTC
CASSSPGAGGFGEQFF
>NA|TRBV7-9|once|TRBJ2-5
TGTGCCAGCAGCTTAGTCGCCCGGACCCAGTACTTC
CASSLVARTQYF
>NA|TRBV6-5|NA|TRBJ1-4
TGTGCCAGCAGTTACTCTCCAGGGGAAAATGAAAAACTGTTTTTT
CASSYSPGENEKLFF
>TRBD1|TRBV5-6|NA|TRBJ1-2
TGTGCCAGCAGCTTAACAGGGGGAGTAAGTAAAGCGGTCGGCTACACCTTC
CASSLTGGVSKAVGYTF
>NA|TRBV11-3|NA|TRBJ2-7
TGTGCCAACCCTATAGGGCAGCTCCTCTACGAGCAGTACTTC
CANPIGQLLYEQYF
>TRBD2|TRBV7-9|NA|TRBJ2-3
TGTGCCAGCAGCTTATCTTCTAGCGGGAGGGCGGGGACAGATACGCAGTATTTT
CASSLSSSGRAGTDTQYF
>NA|TRBV30|NA|TRBJ1-3
TGTGCCTGGAGTCCTACAGTCTCTGGAAACACCATATATTTT
CAWSPTVSGNTIYF
>TRBD1|TRBV28|NA|TRBJ2-7
TGTGCCAGCAGATACGGACAGGGGGGCTACGAGCAGTACTTC
CASRYGQGGYEQYF